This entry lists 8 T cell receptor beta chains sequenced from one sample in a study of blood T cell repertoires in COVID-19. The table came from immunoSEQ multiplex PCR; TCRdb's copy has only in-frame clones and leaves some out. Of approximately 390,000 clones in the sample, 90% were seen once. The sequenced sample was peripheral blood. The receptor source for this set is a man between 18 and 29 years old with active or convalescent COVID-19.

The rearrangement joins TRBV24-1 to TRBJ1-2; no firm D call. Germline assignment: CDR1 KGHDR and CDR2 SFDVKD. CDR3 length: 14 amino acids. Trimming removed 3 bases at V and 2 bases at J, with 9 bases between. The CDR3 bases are TGTGCCACCAGTGATAAGAGACAAAACTATGGCTACACCTTC. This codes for CATSDKRQNYGYTF.

CDR3 in amino acids: CASSQSIGGTPTYNEQFF. DNA of the CDR3: TGCGCCAGCAGTCAATCGATAGGGGGAACCCCGACCTACAATGAGCAGTTCTTC. The chain couples TRBV23-1 to TRBJ2-1; weak D call: TRBD1 (6 bases). TRBV23-1 is an ORF for which the function is uncertain. The V end was cut by 0 bases, the J end by 2 bases, with 17 bases between. This CDR3 contains 18 residues.

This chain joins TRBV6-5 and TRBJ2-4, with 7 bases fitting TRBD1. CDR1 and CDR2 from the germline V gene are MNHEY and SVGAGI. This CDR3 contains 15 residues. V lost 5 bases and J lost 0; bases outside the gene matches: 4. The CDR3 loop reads CASSRQGPAKNIQYF. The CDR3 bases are TGTGCCAGCAGTAGACAGGGTCCAGCCAAAAACATTCAGTACTTC.

CDR3 nucleotide sequence: TGTGCCAGTAGTAATGACTTCAGGGGTAGCTACAATGAGCAGTTCTTC. The encoded protein is CASSNDFRGSYNEQFF. This chain links TRBV19 with TRBJ2-1, with D possibly TRBD1 on 6 matching bases. V gave up 4 bases and J gave up 3 bases, with 16 bases separating them. The CDR3 is 16 residues long. Per the germline V gene, CDR1 is LNHDA and CDR2 is SQIVND (reference sequence).

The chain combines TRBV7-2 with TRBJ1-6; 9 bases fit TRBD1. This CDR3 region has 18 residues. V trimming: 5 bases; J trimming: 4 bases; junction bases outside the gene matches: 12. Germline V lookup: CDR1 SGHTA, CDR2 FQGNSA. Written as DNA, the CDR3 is TGTGCCAGCAGCACAGAGACAGGGGGGAAGGGGTATAATTCACCCCTCCACTTT. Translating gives CASSTETGGKGYNSPLHF.

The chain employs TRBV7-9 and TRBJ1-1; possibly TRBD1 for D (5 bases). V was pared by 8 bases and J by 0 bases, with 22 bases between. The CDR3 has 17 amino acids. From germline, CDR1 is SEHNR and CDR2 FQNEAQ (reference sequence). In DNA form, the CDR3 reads TGTGCCAGCTGGGGTCCGCGGAGGGGCTCTTTGAACACTGAAGCTTTCTTT. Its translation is CASWGPRRGSLNTEAFF.

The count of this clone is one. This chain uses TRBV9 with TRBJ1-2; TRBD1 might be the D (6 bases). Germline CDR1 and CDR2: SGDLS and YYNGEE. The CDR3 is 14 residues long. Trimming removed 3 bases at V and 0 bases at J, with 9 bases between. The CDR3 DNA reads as TGTGCCAGCAGCGGGGGGCACTCTAACTATGGCTACACCTTC. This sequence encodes CASSGGHSNYGYTF.

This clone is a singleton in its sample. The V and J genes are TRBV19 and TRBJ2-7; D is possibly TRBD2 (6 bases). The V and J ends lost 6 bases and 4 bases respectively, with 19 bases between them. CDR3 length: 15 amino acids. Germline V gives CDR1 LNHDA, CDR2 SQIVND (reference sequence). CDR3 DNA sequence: TGTGCCAGTAGCCCCCCTTGGGGGGAGCGGTACGAGCAGTACTTC. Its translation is CASSPPWGERYEQYF.